One and the same sample provided the 2 T cell receptor beta chains below, sequenced in a study of T cell responses to AZD1222 COVID-19 vaccine. Data came from immunoSEQ multiplex PCR; TCRdb stores just in-frame clones and leaves some out. The sample yields about 130,000 clones, 85% to 95% seen once. The source was peripheral blood, collected 28 days after the second AZD1222 dose. Source of these receptors: an adult who received the AZD1222 COVID-19 vaccine.

The chain joins TRBV12-3 or TRBV12-4 to TRBJ2-7; a weak D match, TRBD2 (6 bases). Trimming cost V 5 bases and J 5 bases, with 13 bases left between them. The CDR3 is 13 amino acids. The CDR3 DNA sequence: TGTGCCAGCAGTACAACTAGCATCCACGAGCAGTACTTC. Its protein is CASSTTSIHEQYF.

V is TRBV14 and J is TRBJ1-1; a possible D gene is TRBD1 (5 bases). The CDR3 loop spans 16 amino acids. Germline CDR1 reads SGHDN; CDR2 reads FVKESK. V was shortened by 0 bases and J by 2 bases, with 13 bases between the two germline ends. The CDR3 protein is CASSQDPGTINTEAFF. The CDR3 DNA is TGTGCCAGCAGCCAAGACCCCGGGACCATAAACACTGAAGCTTTCTTT.